Presented here are 29 T cell receptor beta chains from one specimen sequenced in a study of OX40 agonist ivuxolimab in advanced cancers. The table came from immunoSEQ multiplex PCR; TCRdb's copy has only in-frame clones and leaves some out. The table has about 100,000 clones, approximately 94% seen once. Here the sequenced sample was CD4+ or CD8+ T cells sorted from blood, taken in a trial of the OX40 agonist ivuxolimab. Receptors originate from an adult with an advanced solid tumor such as melanoma, head and neck, liver or kidney cancer.

This chain joins TRBV5-6 and TRBJ1-4, with 7 bases aligning to TRBD1. Germline lookup yields CDR1 SGHDT and CDR2 YYEEEE. The CDR3 has 15 amino acids. The J segment lost 7 bases and the V segment lost 0 bases, leaving 6 bases of the junction unmatched. CDR3 loop: CASSLGGGAGEKLFF. CDR3 DNA sequence: TGTGCCAGCAGCTTGGGAGGGGGCGCGGGTGAAAAACTGTTTTTT.

This sequence joins TRBV9 and TRBJ1-3; TRBD1 might be the D (6 bases). Germline loops: CDR1 SGDLS, CDR2 YYNGEE. The CDR3 spans 14 residues. V lost 6 bases to trimming and J lost 2 bases, with 12 bases between them. As DNA, the CDR3 is TGTGCCAGCAACGGAGGGGGTGCTGGAAACACCATATATTTT. Its protein product is CASNGGGAGNTIYF. The full variable domain, in which reference TRBV9 and TRBJ1-3 provide the parts outside the CDR3, is DSGVTQTPKHLITATGQRVTLRCSPRSGDLSVYWYQQSLDQGLQFLIQYYNGEERAKGNILERFSAQQFPDLHSELNLSSLELGDSALYFCASNGGGAGNTIYFGEGSWLTVV.

This chain uses TRBV6-5 with TRBJ2-1; tentative D call: TRBD2 (5 bases). The CDR3 totals 13 residues. Trimming took off 2 bases at V and 8 bases at J, with 10 bases between the two ends. CDR1 and CDR2 (germline): MNHEY, SVGAGI. The CDR3 here is CASSYGLADEQFF. In nucleotides, the CDR3 is TGTGCCAGCAGTTACGGGCTAGCCGATGAGCAGTTCTTC.

V is TRBV2 and J is TRBJ2-3, with 7 bases lining up with TRBD2. This CDR3 has 16 amino acids. The V gene end was trimmed by 2 bases and the J gene end by 9 bases; junction bases not matched to a gene: 14. Germline V gene data show CDR1 as SNHLY and CDR2 as FYNNEI. CDR3 region: CASSERASGYSATQYF. In DNA, the CDR3 is TGTGCCAGCAGTGAAAGGGCTAGCGGTTACAGTGCCACGCAGTATTTT.

V usage is TRBV25-1 and J usage is TRBJ2-7; D is unresolved. V dropped 1 base and J dropped 4 bases, with 8 bases sitting between them. The V gene's germline CDR1 is MGHDK and CDR2 SYGVNS. CDR3 length: 13 residues. CDR3 sequence reads: CASSEFQAYEQYF. Written as DNA, the CDR3 is TGTGCCAGCAGTGAATTTCAGGCGTACGAGCAGTACTTC.

The J gene is TRBJ2-3, the V gene TRBV19, with 7 bases lining up with TRBD2. The CDR3 is made up of 15 amino acids. V dropped 1 base and J dropped 1; count of bases not matched to a gene: 2. The germline gives CDR1 LNHDA, CDR2 SQIVND (reference sequence). In nucleotides, the CDR3 is TGTGCCAGTAGTATAGGGGCGGGGGGCACAGATACGCAGTATTTT. Its protein product is CASSIGAGGTDTQYF. Filled out from reference TRBV19 and TRBJ2-3, the complete variable domain reads DGGITQSPKYLFRKEGQNVTLSCEQNLNHDAMYWYRQDPGQGLRLIYYSQIVNDFQKGDIAEGYSVSREKKESFPLTVTSAQKNPTAFYLCASSIGAGGTDTQYFGPGTRLTVL.

The gene calls are TRBV21-1 and TRBJ1-2; the DNA was not used to check the table's D call, TRBD1. TRBV21-1 is a documented pseudogene. The CDR3 totals 17 residues. CDR3 amino acids: CASSKRQGVRANYGYTF. The CDR3 DNA follows: TGTGCCAGCAGCAAGCGACAGGGGGTGAGGGCTAACTATGGCTACACCTTC.

The chain combines TRBV7-6 with TRBJ1-3; D possibly corresponds to TRBD1 (5 bases). The CDR3 is made up of 15 amino acids. V was clipped by 8 bases and J by 2 bases, with 16 bases between them. Germline V lookup: CDR1 SGHVS, CDR2 FNYEAQ. For the CDR3, the DNA is TGTGCCAGCGGCGGGGGGGAATGGGCTGGAAACACCATATATTTT. Translation: CASGGGEWAGNTIYF.

This clone was seen just once. The chain joins TRBV28 to TRBJ2-5; D perhaps matches TRBD2 (6 bases). Germline values: CDR1 MDHEN, CDR2 SYDVKM. The CDR3 has 12 amino acids. The germline V and J ends were trimmed by 6 bases and 12 bases, with 17 bases remaining between them. CDR3 in amino acids: CASSPGRTYEYF. Written as DNA, the CDR3 is TGTGCCAGCAGCCCGGGGAGGACCTACGAGTACTTC. Full variable domain (outside the CDR3, taken from reference TRBV28 and TRBJ2-5): DVKVTQSSRYLVKRTGEKVFLECVQDMDHENMFWYRQDPGLGLRLIYFSYDVKMKEKGDIPEGYSVSREKKERFSLILESASTNQTSMYLCASSPGRTYEYFGPGTRLLVL.

This clone was found once. The rearrangement uses TRBV4-2 and TRBJ2-2; D may correspond to TRBD1 or TRBD2 (6 bases each). Trimming shortened V by 4 bases and J by 2 bases, and 17 bases separated the two germline ends. The CDR3 spans 17 residues. Germline V gene sequence: CDR1 LGHNA, CDR2 YNFKEQ. CDR3 region: CASSPPGAGINTGELFF. In DNA, the CDR3 is TGTGCCAGCAGCCCCCCAGGGGCGGGGATCAACACCGGGGAGCTGTTTTTT.

The chain couples TRBV6-1 to TRBJ1-1, with D uncertain. The CDR3 runs to 14 residues. Between the trimmed V and J ends, which lost 0 bases and 8 bases, there was a span of 13 bases. CDR1 MNHNS and CDR2 SASEGT come from the germline V gene. This CDR3 reads CASSEAGDLVEAFF. The DNA for the CDR3 is TGTGCCAGCAGTGAAGCAGGAGACCTGGTAGAAGCTTTCTTT.

V and J are TRBV28 and TRBJ2-5; TRBD2 matches 7 bases. CDR1 is MDHEN, CDR2 SYDVKM, per germline. V gave up 8 bases and J gave up 2 bases; unmatched junction bases: 14. The CDR3 has 16 amino acids. CDR3 nucleotides: TGTGCCAGCGGTCCCCTTAGCAGCGGGGAACAAGAGACCCAGTACTTC. Its translation: CASGPLSSGEQETQYF.

The J gene is TRBJ1-2, the V gene TRBV28; 7 bases are a match to TRBD1. Germline V lookup: CDR1 MDHEN, CDR2 SYDVKM. This CDR3 contains 14 residues. V lost 11 bases, J lost 3 bases, and 12 bases stayed unmatched. CDR3 coding DNA: TGTGCCGTACACAGGGGCCCTAGAGACTATGGCTACACCTTC. Translating it yields CAVHRGPRDYGYTF.

The chain has TRBV9 and TRBJ2-7; D remains ambiguous. There are 15 residues in the CDR3. Per germline, CDR1 SGDLS and CDR2 YYNGEE. Deletions cut 0 bases from V and 2 bases from J, with 12 bases between. The CDR3 sequence is CASSVGAEVTYEQYF. The CDR3 DNA follows: TGTGCCAGCAGCGTAGGTGCTGAGGTAACCTACGAGCAGTACTTC.

The rearrangement uses TRBV28 and TRBJ1-6, with D uncertain. The CDR3 loop spans 13 amino acids. Germline V gene data show CDR1 as MDHEN and CDR2 as SYDVKM. With 6 bases removed from V and 7 bases from J, the gap between germline ends came to 10 bases. CDR3 sequence (DNA): TGTGCCAGCAGAGAAGTAGGGAATTCACCCCTCCACTTT. This translates into CASREVGNSPLHF.

The chain joins TRBV19 to TRBJ2-3, with 11 bases fitting TRBD2. CDR1 is LNHDA and CDR2 is SQIVND in the germline V gene (reference sequence). The ends lost 5 bases at V and 5 bases at J; junction bases unmatched: 6. The CDR3 runs to 15 residues. The CDR3, as DNA: TGTGCCAGTAGTCTTAGCGGGAGGGATGAAGATACGCAGTATTTT. It codes for CASSLSGRDEDTQYF.

The chain employs TRBV6-5 and TRBJ2-3, with 10 bases lining up with TRBD2. The germline gives CDR1 MNHEY, CDR2 SVGAGI. The CDR3 spans 14 residues. Trimming cost V 5 bases and J 6 bases; bases outside gene matches: 5. The CDR3, as DNA: TGTGCCAGCAGTAATAGCGGGGGGCCGGATACGCAGTATTTT. Translating it yields CASSNSGGPDTQYF.

This clone was observed a single time. The gene calls are TRBV28 and TRBJ2-7, with D perhaps matching TRBD2 (5 bases). The germline V gene encodes CDR1 MDHEN and CDR2 SYDVKM. Deletions cut 3 bases from V and 6 bases from J, with 15 bases between. The CDR3 spans 14 residues. The CDR3 loop is CASSLLRPEGEQYF. CDR3 coding DNA: TGTGCCAGCAGTTTGTTACGCCCCGAGGGCGAGCAGTACTTC.

This chain connects TRBV7-8 to TRBJ1-2, with no clear D. The germline V and J ends were trimmed by 5 bases and 5 bases, with 18 bases remaining between them. CDR1 and CDR2 from the germline V gene are SGHVS and FQNEAQ. CDR3 length: 15 amino acids. The CDR3 loop is CASSLTASGIYGYTF. The CDR3 DNA sequence: TGTGCCAGCAGCCTAACAGCCAGCGGTATATATGGCTACACCTTC.

The chain combines TRBV7-9 with TRBJ2-7, with D hard to call. The germline CDR1 and CDR2 sequences are SEHNR and FQNEAQ (reference sequence). Trimming stripped 5 bases from V and 0 bases from J, with 14 bases between. The CDR3 loop spans 15 amino acids. The CDR3 nucleotides read TGTGCCAGCAGCGGACCGGTGGGATCCTCCTACGAGCAGTACTTC. Translating it yields CASSGPVGSSYEQYF.

This clone has a single count. The chain recombines TRBV7-6 with TRBJ2-7, with D possibly called TRBD1 or TRBD2 (7 bases each). The germline CDR1 and CDR2 sequences are SGHVS and FNYEAQ. Deletions cut 5 bases from V and 3 bases from J, with 11 bases between. This CDR3 has 13 amino acids. The CDR3 DNA reads as TGTGCCAGCAGCCCAGGGGGGGACTACGAGCAGTACTTC. Its protein is CASSPGGDYEQYF.

The gene calls are TRBV27 and TRBJ1-5, with TRBD1 matching 7 bases. The CDR3 is 15 residues long. Germline values: CDR1 MNHEY, CDR2 SMNVEV (reference sequence). The V and J ends lost 0 bases and 4 bases, in that order; junction bases with no gene match: 3. CDR3 amino acids: CASSLSGTDNQPQHF. CDR3 in DNA: TGTGCCAGCAGTTTATCCGGGACAGATAATCAGCCCCAGCATTTT.

The sample holds one count of this clone. The rearrangement joins TRBV7-9 to TRBJ2-3; 14 bases line up with TRBD2. Germline trimming cut 5 bases from V and 4 bases from J; bases unmatched to any gene: 2. The length of the CDR3 is 15 residues. The V gene's germline CDR1 is SEHNR and CDR2 FQNEAQ (reference sequence). The CDR3, as DNA: TGTGCCAGCAGCCGGGGACTAGCGGGGGCAGATACGCAGTATTTT. Amino acid sequence: CASSRGLAGADTQYF. Full variable domain (remainder filled in from reference TRBV7-9 and TRBJ2-3): DTGVSQNPRHKITKRGQNVTFRCDPISEHNRLYWYRQTLGQGPEFLTYFQNEAQLEKSRLLSDRFSAERPKGSFSTLEIQRTEQGDSAMYLCASSRGLAGADTQYFGPGTRLTVL.

The chain couples TRBV6-6 to TRBJ1-2, with D possibly being TRBD1 (6 bases). Trimming removed 2 bases at V and 4 bases at J, with 8 bases between. The CDR3 extends over 13 amino acids. Germline CDR1 reads MNHNY; CDR2 reads SVGAGI (reference sequence). CDR3 DNA: TGTGCCAGCAGTTACACACAGGGCTATGGCTACACCTTC. Translated: CASSYTQGYGYTF.

This sequence joins TRBV29-1 and TRBJ2-3, with 8 nucleotides matching TRBD2. Unmatched junction bases numbered 11, after V lost 3 bases and J lost 3 bases. From germline, CDR1 is SQVTM and CDR2 ANQGSEA. This CDR3 is 16 amino acids long. The CDR3 sequence is CSVDGRRGLGTDTQYF. CDR3 DNA: TGCAGCGTTGACGGACGGCGGGGACTAGGGACAGATACGCAGTATTTT.

This clone was found a few times. The V gene is TRBV2, the J gene TRBJ2-1, with 11 bases matching TRBD2. The germline V gene encodes CDR1 SNHLY and CDR2 FYNNEI. Trimming took 1 base from V and 5 from J; bases not matched to a gene: 1. The CDR3 loop spans 15 amino acids. The CDR3 spells CASSEGGLADNEQFF. The CDR3 DNA follows: TGTGCCAGCAGTGAAGGGGGACTAGCGGACAATGAGCAGTTCTTC.

The CDR3 DNA reads as TGTGCCAGCAGTTCTATTGTCCCCGAAGCTTTCTTT. Translated: CASSSIVPEAFF. The rearrangement links TRBV2 to TRBJ1-1; D call uncertain. Germline CDR1 SNHLY, CDR2 FYNNEI. The CDR3 covers 12 residues. The germline V and J ends were trimmed by 5 bases and 8 bases, with 12 bases remaining between them.

The chain combines TRBV5-8 with TRBJ1-4; the D is unclear. The germline V gene has CDR1 SGHTS and CDR2 YDEGEE. The CDR3 consists of 11 residues. Trimming pared 7 bases from V and 8 bases from J, leaving 9 bases between. The CDR3, as DNA: TGTGCCAGCGGCGGTGGGGAAAAACTGTTTTTT. Encoded protein: CASGGGEKLFF.

The V gene is TRBV5-1, the J gene TRBJ2-3, with 7 bases that match TRBD1. The CDR3 spans 14 residues. Germline CDR1 is SGHRS and CDR2 is YFSETQ. V was clipped by 0 bases and J by 3 bases; unmatched bases: 1. The CDR3: CASSLGRGTDTQYF. The CDR3 DNA follows: TGCGCCAGCAGCTTGGGCAGGGGGACAGATACGCAGTATTTT.